Following are 31 T cell receptor beta chains from one sample sequenced in a study of a mutant IDH1 vaccine in newly diagnosed glioma (dated by TCRdb to about 2021). Library prep was done by the immunoSEQ multiplex PCR assay. Drawn from immuneACCESS, this table holds only the in-frame rearrangements with V and J called that TCRdb kept. Clones are partly lost; checked studies trace under half to an unresolved V gene and leave the rest unexplained. This sample is represented by tens of thousands of clones; about 88% of them were singletons. Jointly, the top ten make up 4.8% of the sample. The time point label, read with the paper, signifies: baseline, week 1 (first vaccination visit). The treatment or condition label of this sample denotes: pre-vaccination baseline after standard-of-care therapy. The starting material was PBMCs, obtained from a glioma patient treated with radiotherapy, temozolomide or both. The receptor set was obtained from a woman aged 40 to 50 with glioma.

The chain carries TRBV4-1 and TRBJ2-7; 10 bases fit TRBD2. The ends lost 1 base at V and 4 bases at J; junction bases unmatched: 7. The CDR3 sequence is 16 residues long. CDR1 and CDR2 (germline): MGHRA, YSYEKL. The CDR3 sequence: CASSQVWTSGQYEQYF. The CDR3, as DNA: TGCGCCAGCAGCCAAGTGTGGACTAGCGGCCAATACGAGCAGTACTTC.

The V and J genes are TRBV5-4 and TRBJ2-4; D may match TRBD1 or TRBD2 (5 bases each). Germline CDR1 and CDR2: SGHNT and YYREEE (reference sequence). The CDR3 loop spans 12 amino acids. V was shortened by 2 bases and J by 7 bases, with 7 bases between the two germline ends. The DNA of the CDR3 is TGTGCCAGCAGCTTCGAGGGGAACATTCAGTACTTC. Protein product: CASSFEGNIQYF.

This rearrangement joins TRBV28 to TRBJ2-5; TRBD1 might be the D (6 bases). This CDR3 has 13 amino acids. CDR1 MDHEN and CDR2 SYDVKM come from the germline V gene. V lost 6 bases, J lost 2 bases, and 10 bases lay in between. The CDR3 loop reads CASRTGIQETQYF. The CDR3 DNA sequence: TGTGCCAGCAGAACAGGGATTCAAGAGACCCAGTACTTC.

The rearrangement uses TRBV2 and TRBJ1-4, with D possibly being TRBD1 (5 bases). Per the germline V gene, CDR1 is SNHLY and CDR2 is FYNNEI. Trimming removed 3 bases at V and 8 bases at J, with 13 bases between. This CDR3 has 14 amino acids. CDR3 amino acids: CASSDWDLKEKLFF. The CDR3 coding sequence is TGTGCCAGCAGTGACTGGGACCTAAAAGAAAAACTGTTTTTT.

The chain carries TRBV15 and TRBJ2-2, with D perhaps assigned TRBD1 or TRBD2 (6 bases each). V was trimmed by 9 bases and J by 2 bases, leaving 13 bases between them. Germline CDR1 is LNHNV and CDR2 is YYDKDF (reference sequence). This CDR3 is 14 amino acids long. The CDR3: CATEAGHNTGELFF. The DNA for the CDR3 is TGTGCCACTGAGGCGGGACATAACACCGGGGAGCTGTTTTTT.

The rearrangement joins TRBV29-1 to TRBJ2-7; 8 bases line up with TRBD1. Per germline, CDR1 SQVTM and CDR2 ANQGSEA. This CDR3 region has 14 residues. V lost 4 bases, J lost 4 bases, and 9 bases stayed unmatched. In DNA form, the CDR3 reads TGCAGCGTTGGCCCCCGCCAGGGGGCTTACGAGCAGTACTTC. Its translation: CSVGPRQGAYEQYF.

The chain has TRBV7-6 and TRBJ2-1; D not resolved. Trimming cost V 1 base and J 0 bases, with 7 bases left between them. The CDR3 covers 15 residues. Germline V lookup: CDR1 SGHVS, CDR2 FNYEAQ. CDR3: CASSLDRSSYNEQFF. The CDR3, as DNA: TGTGCCAGCAGCTTAGACCGTAGCTCCTACAATGAGCAGTTCTTC.

This chain joins TRBV5-5 and TRBJ1-3; 9 bases align to TRBD1. The CDR3 runs 14 residues. The V and J ends lost 2 bases and 4 bases, in that order; junction bases with no gene match: 1. In germline, CDR1 is SGHKS, CDR2 YYEKEE (reference sequence). The CDR3 DNA reads as TGTGCCAGCAGCTTCGGGACAGGGGGAAACACCATATATTTT. Protein: CASSFGTGGNTIYF.

The chain combines TRBV10-3 with TRBJ2-3, with D perhaps TRBD2 (6 bases). Germline CDR1 and CDR2: ENHRY and SYGVKD. V lost 4 bases and J 6 bases, leaving 8 bases between the germline ends. This CDR3 is built from 12 residues. In DNA form, the CDR3 reads TGTGCCATCAGTGGGACTACGGATACGCAGTATTTT. This gives the protein CAISGTTDTQYF.

The V call is TRBV5-4, the J call TRBJ2-7; TRBD2 aligns across 11 bases. CDR3 length: 16 residues. V trimming: 4 bases; J trimming: 3 bases; junction bases outside the gene matches: 9. Per germline, CDR1 SGHNT and CDR2 YYREEE (reference sequence). The CDR3 loop reads CASSRLPGTSGYEQYF. In nucleotides, the CDR3 is TGTGCCAGCAGCCGCCTTCCCGGGACTAGCGGCTACGAGCAGTACTTC. The full variable domain, in which reference TRBV5-4 and TRBJ2-7 provide the parts outside the CDR3, is ETGVTQSPTHLIKTRGQQVTLRCSSQSGHNTVSWYQQALGQGPQFIFQYYREEENGRGNFPPRFSGLQFPNYSSELNVNALELDDSALYLCASSRLPGTSGYEQYFGPGTRLTVT.

The V and J genes are TRBV6-6 and TRBJ1-5, with D hard to call. Germline CDR1 MNHNY, CDR2 SVGAGI (reference sequence). V was clipped by 7 bases and J by 4 bases, with 14 bases between them. The CDR3 totals 14 residues. The DNA of the CDR3 is TGTGCCAGCACGCTGACCGCTTCTAATCAGCCCCAGCATTTT. Residues: CASTLTASNQPQHF.

The chain couples TRBV7-2 to TRBJ2-1; 14 positions match TRBD2. Germline CDR1 reads SGHTA; CDR2 reads FQGNSA. This CDR3 spans 16 amino acids. V was pared by 1 base and J by 6 bases, with 2 bases of the junction left unmatched. Here the CDR3 reads CASSLVGTSGSNEQFF. The CDR3, as DNA: TGTGCCAGCAGCTTAGTTGGGACTAGCGGGAGCAATGAGCAGTTCTTC.

The chain has TRBV18 and TRBJ1-1; 7 nucleotides line up with TRBD1. The J segment lost 0 bases and the V segment lost 8 bases, leaving 12 bases of the junction unmatched. The CDR3 has 16 amino acids. Germline CDR1 is KGHSH and CDR2 is LQKENI. The CDR3: CASSKQGPPMNTEAFF. The CDR3, as DNA: TGTGCCAGCAGCAAACAGGGGCCCCCCATGAACACTGAAGCTTTCTTT.

This clone was seen a handful of times. V usage is TRBV6-4 and J usage is TRBJ2-2; no clear D. Between the trimmed V and J ends, which lost 5 bases and 6 bases, there was a span of 10 bases. The CDR3 is 13 residues long. Germline loops: CDR1 MRHNA, CDR2 SNTAGT. This CDR3 reads CASSTVAAGELFF. The CDR3, as DNA: TGTGCCAGCAGTACCGTCGCGGCCGGGGAGCTGTTTTTT.

J is TRBJ1-4 and V is TRBV5-1; D may be TRBD1 (6 bases). CDR1 SGHRS and CDR2 YFSETQ come from the germline V gene. The germline V and J ends were trimmed by 2 bases and 3 bases, with 11 bases remaining between them. CDR3 length equals 15 residues. The CDR3 DNA reads as TGCGCCAGCAGCTTACGGGGGGCCGCTAATGAAAAACTGTTTTTT. Translated, it gives CASSLRGAANEKLFF.

This rearrangement joins TRBV19 to TRBJ1-1; D may be TRBD1 (5 bases). The V gene's germline CDR1 is LNHDA and CDR2 SQIVND (reference sequence). V was trimmed by 1 base and J by 4 bases, leaving 16 bases between them. The CDR3 is 16 amino acids. For the CDR3, the DNA is TGTGCCAGTAGTATAGGGCCCCTGGGACGGGGCACTGAAGCTTTCTTT. Its protein is CASSIGPLGRGTEAFF.

The CDR3 DNA is TGTGCCAGCTCCCCCCTGGCCGTTACAAACTCCTACAATGAGCAGTTCTTC. Translating gives CASSPLAVTNSYNEQFF. The chain employs TRBV18 and TRBJ2-1; D ambiguous. V was clipped by 6 bases and J by 0 bases, with 18 bases between them. CDR1 is KGHSH and CDR2 is LQKENI in the germline V gene. The CDR3 is made up of 17 amino acids. Full variable domain (missing parts from reference TRBV18 and TRBJ2-1): NAGVMQNPRHLVRRRGQEARLRCSPMKGHSHVYWYRQLPEEGLKFMVYLQKENIIDESGMPKERFSAEFPKEGPSILRIQQVVRGDSAAYFCASSPLAVTNSYNEQFFGPGTRLTVL.

This clone was recorded once. This rearrangement joins TRBV7-9 to TRBJ2-3; D perhaps matches TRBD2 (6 bases). Germline-derived CDR1 and CDR2 are SEHNR and FQNEAQ (reference sequence). This CDR3 comprises 14 residues. V gave up 5 bases and J gave up 4 bases, with 13 bases separating them. The CDR3 protein is CASSQNTGADTQYF. The CDR3 nucleotides are TGTGCCAGCAGCCAAAACACGGGGGCAGATACGCAGTATTTT. The full variable domain, in which reference TRBV7-9 and TRBJ2-3 provide the parts outside the CDR3, is DTGVSQNPRHKITKRGQNVTFRCDPISEHNRLYWYRQTLGQGPEFLTYFQNEAQLEKSRLLSDRFSAERPKGSFSTLEIQRTEQGDSAMYLCASSQNTGADTQYFGPGTRLTVL.

The V call is TRBV2, the J call TRBJ1-1; D unresolved. Per the germline V gene, CDR1 is SNHLY and CDR2 is FYNNEI. The CDR3 loop spans 13 amino acids. The V end was cut by 6 bases, the J end by 1 base, with 9 bases between. This chain's CDR3 is CASSQQWNTEAFF. In DNA, the CDR3 is TGTGCCAGCAGCCAGCAGTGGAACACTGAAGCTTTCTTT.

This sequence joins TRBV6-5 and TRBJ2-2; 12 bases are shared with TRBD2. The CDR3 extends over 15 amino acids. J lost 6 bases, V lost 7 bases, and 6 bases had no gene match. Germline CDR1 and CDR2: MNHEY and SVGAGI. CDR3 amino acids: CASTPTSGSPGELFF. The CDR3 region has the DNA TGTGCCAGCACCCCGACTAGCGGGAGCCCCGGGGAGCTGTTTTTT.

This chain joins TRBV7-2 and TRBJ2-3; TRBD2 is a possible D gene (5 bases). The CDR3 has 14 amino acids. With 6 bases removed from V and 3 bases from J, the gap between germline ends came to 13 bases. CDR1 SGHTA and CDR2 FQGNSA come from the germline V gene. CDR3 in DNA: TGTGCCAGCAGACCTACCCGGGATACAGATACGCAGTATTTT. Protein product: CASRPTRDTDTQYF.

The chain combines TRBV7-9 with TRBJ1-4; D gene ambiguous. Germline values: CDR1 SEHNR, CDR2 FQNEAQ (reference sequence). The CDR3 contains 16 residues. Trimming removed 2 bases from V and 6 bases from J, with 16 bases in between. CDR3 amino acids: CASSLRGMRGYEKLFF. Written as DNA, the CDR3 is TGTGCCAGCAGCTTAAGAGGGATGCGAGGTTATGAAAAACTGTTTTTT.

The V call is TRBV18, the J call TRBJ2-5; D is unclear. Germline V gene sequence: CDR1 KGHSH, CDR2 LQKENI. Trimming shortened V by 5 bases and J by 1 base, and 2 bases separated the two germline ends. The CDR3 sequence is 11 residues long. CDR3 nucleotide sequence: TGTGCCAGCTCAGGCCAAGAGACCCAGTACTTC. Protein product: CASSGQETQYF.

Turning to this clone: The junction does not match germline at one end; this may be a read error. The rearrangement joins TRBV7-3 to TRBJ2-1, with 7 bases lining up with TRBD2. Germline assignment: CDR1 SGHTA and CDR2 FQGTGA. The CDR3 length is 15 residues. Here the CDR3 reads CASRLSGIDGNEQFF. The CDR3 DNA is TGTGCCAGCAGGTTAAGCGGGATTGACGGCAATGAGCAGTTCTTC.

The V gene is TRBV6-6, the J gene TRBJ1-1; the D is unclear. CDR3 size: 14 residues. Trimming stripped 1 base from V and 4 bases from J, with 10 bases between. Looked up from germline, CDR1 is MNHNY and CDR2 is SVGAGI (reference sequence). The CDR3 loop is CASSYWREGTEAFF. CDR3 in DNA: TGTGCCAGCAGTTACTGGAGGGAGGGCACTGAAGCTTTCTTT.

The chain links TRBV7-9 to TRBJ2-7, with D tentatively TRBD1 (5 bases). In germline, CDR1 is SEHNR, CDR2 FQNEAQ (reference sequence). Trimming cost V 5 bases and J 2 bases, with 13 bases left between them. The CDR3 spans 14 residues. The CDR3 nucleotides read TGTGCCAGCAGCAAAGTGGACACCACCTACGAGCAGTACTTC. Amino acids: CASSKVDTTYEQYF. Complete variable domain (other parts from reference TRBV7-9 and TRBJ2-7): DTGVSQNPRHKITKRGQNVTFRCDPISEHNRLYWYRQTLGQGPEFLTYFQNEAQLEKSRLLSDRFSAERPKGSFSTLEIQRTEQGDSAMYLCASSKVDTTYEQYFGPGTRLTVT.

The chain combines TRBV6-5 with TRBJ1-3; a possible D gene is TRBD1 (6 bases). Germline lookup yields CDR1 MNHEY and CDR2 SVGAGI. CDR3 length: 14 residues. V was trimmed by 3 bases and J by 4 bases, leaving 10 bases between them. CDR3 amino acids: CASSYQGQGNTIYF. The DNA of the CDR3 is TGTGCCAGCAGTTATCAGGGGCAAGGAAACACCATATATTTT.

The chain uses TRBV18 and TRBJ2-1; 8 bases align to TRBD1. The CDR3 runs 17 residues. Germline loops: CDR1 KGHSH, CDR2 LQKENI. The trim removed 6 bases at V and 0 bases at J, leaving 10 bases unmatched. DNA of the CDR3: TGTGCCAGCTCCCTCCGGGGACAGGTGAGCTCCTACAATGAGCAGTTCTTC. It encodes CASSLRGQVSSYNEQFF.

V and J are TRBV27 and TRBJ2-2, with a tentative D call TRBD1 (6 bases). Germline V gene lookup returns CDR1 MNHEY and CDR2 SMNVEV (reference sequence). The V end lost 5 bases, the J end lost 2 bases, and 12 bases lay between the germline ends. This CDR3 spans 15 amino acids. CDR3 DNA: TGTGCCAGCAGTCCCTGGGGGACAAACACCGGGGAGCTGTTTTTT. It translates to CASSPWGTNTGELFF.

This clone was detected once. The chain uses TRBV10-1 and TRBJ2-7; possibly TRBD1 for D (5 bases). CDR3 length equals 12 residues. The germline V gene has CDR1 WNHNN and CDR2 SYGVQD (reference sequence). The V gene lost 6 bases and the J gene lost 7 bases, with 13 bases spanning the gap. The CDR3 nucleotides read TGCGCCAGCAGCGATACAGGTTTTGAGCAGTACTTC. It encodes CASSDTGFEQYF.

This chain links TRBV28 with TRBJ2-7; D is possibly TRBD2 (6 bases). V gave up 4 bases and J gave up 0 bases, with 22 bases separating them. The germline V gene encodes CDR1 MDHEN and CDR2 SYDVKM. The CDR3 runs 18 residues. CDR3: CASSSTRGPPRPSYEQYF. The CDR3 nucleotides read TGTGCCAGCAGTTCAACGCGGGGCCCCCCACGTCCCTCCTACGAGCAGTACTTC.